The present entry profiles one TCR beta chain with its context. A multiplex PCR was run with 60 Vbeta primers and 13 Jbeta primers. Repertoires were generated with immunoSEQ multiplex PCR, while TCRdb's copy carries only in-frame clones and drops some. The sample shows approximately 170,000 clones, approximately 78% of them seen only once. The entry originates in a study of cytomegalovirus exposure and HLA in healthy donors. This CDR3 is 14 amino acids long. The ends lost 8 bases at V and 0 bases at J; junction bases unmatched: 3. Germline CDR1 SGHNT, CDR2 YENEEA. The chain joins TRBV11-3 to TRBJ2-2; 7 bases align to TRBD2. The receptor was derived from a male donor in good health and CMV-seronegative. The sequenced material came from PBMCs. The CDR3 loop is CASGAGSNTGELFF. The CDR3 DNA reads TGTGCCAGCGGAGCGGGGTCGAACACCGGGGAGCTGTTTTTT.